This T cell receptor beta chain was captured by sequencing in a study of T-cell reconstitution after alpha-beta-depleted transplantation in children. This clonotype was found a few times. The TCRbeta library incorporated unique molecular identifiers. TCRdb independently ran MiXCR on the PCR reads; one entry per CDR3 protein. The profile shows some 600,000 distinct CDR3 sequences, 13% of them singletons. The TCR originated in a male patient under 18 who had a stem cell transplant for acute myeloid leukemia, so the T cells may come from the graft donor. Sequenced material: PBMCs, mostly from graft donor cells, taken 360 days after TCRalphabeta/CD19-depleted stem cell transplant.

The CDR3 here is CASSLGIAGGRDTQYF. The CDR3 bases are TGTGCCAGCAGCTTAGGGATAGCGGGAGGGCGTGATACGCAGTATTTT. The gene calls are TRBV7-2 and TRBJ2-3, with 11 positions matching TRBD2. The CDR3 loop spans 16 amino acids. V was pared by 1 base and J by 6 bases, with 6 bases of the junction left unmatched. CDR1 and CDR2 (germline): SGHTA, FQGNSA.